This record looks at one TCR beta chain sequence and its context. Its antigen is unknown. There are no base qualities to consult, and no much larger clone falls within one base. These data come from a study of graft-versus-host responses after intestinal transplantation (dated by TCRdb to the early 2020s). Study-wide context: Multivisceral, liver-intestinal, or isolated intestinal transplants were received by the recipients. Every recipient was given anti-thymocyte globulin induction, then maintenance tacrolimus and steroids for around three years. Graft-versus-host and host-versus-graft alloreactive T cell clones were tracked in the graft, circulation and bone marrow after intestinal transplantation using bulk TCR-beta CDR3 sequencing. Alloreactive clones were identified by sequencing pre-transplant mixed lymphocyte reaction products and comparing them with unstimulated pre-transplant donor and recipient T cells. A cohort of 24 intestinal transplant recipients, including one retransplant, was enrolled, and a few patients lacking pretransplant specimens were excluded. Donor T cell macrochimerism was defined as a peak of at least 4% donor T cells among recipient peripheral blood mononuclear cells. Samples from three later patients were sequenced in-house on an Illumina MiSeq with MiXCR processing rather than by the commercial service. What the work shows at the level of the full study, not this receptor alone: GvH clones were detected in recipient bone marrow, and some of these GvH clones were observed earlier in ileal mucosa or blood, consistent with an intestinal mucosal origin. Early after transplant, peak levels of circulating GvH clones were found to be associated with declines in HvG clones. In patients with donor T cell macrochimerism, the allografts had high GvH to HvG T cell clonal ratios. Conclusions were limited by the relatively low number and heterogeneity of intestinal transplant patients.

Blood samples were collected up to 4 times in the first month after transplant and then at least monthly when available. Library preparation used the immunoSEQ multiplex PCR assay. For most patients, genomic DNA was subjected to high-throughput TCR-beta CDR3 sequencing by Adaptive Biotechnologies. As for the original processing: Adaptive's ImmunoSEQ software supplied the TCR sequencing data for 18 patients, while MiXCR and VDJtools were used to process three other patients. Because the origin of CDR3 nucleotide sequences shared between donor and recipient could not be assigned, those sequences were removed. To count as alloreactive, a clone needed at least 2-fold expansion over unstimulated cells and a minimum CFSE-low frequency of 0.002% (template counts) or 0.001% (read counts). Clones were considered mappable if detected in sequenced pre-transplant spleen, lymph node, or MLR CFSE-low populations of the donor or recipient. Cumulative frequency of alloreactive clones was calculated as a percentage of all sequences weighted by copy number. Sourced from immuneACCESS, this table was stored by TCRdb with only in-frame sequences that have V and J called. A share of the clones is absent; for the studies checked, an unresolved V gene accounts for under half, and the remainder has no known explanation. V, J and clone size derive from that table, while D and trimming were established from the DNA sequence. This sample has 20,000 or so clones in its table, and approximately 80% of those were observed once. The top ten hold 1.5% to 2% of the sample.

The germline ends are 24 bases apart after V is trimmed by 4 bases and J by 4 bases. Spanning cysteine to phenylalanine, the CDR3 consists of 18 amino acids. Just CDR3 DNA is preserved here, 54 bases in frame from base 1. In the germline V gene, CDR1 corresponds to SGHRS and CDR2 to YFSETQ. This receptor was taken from a human patient who received an intestinal transplant, so some T cells may come from the graft donor. The specimen was PBMCs, collected 14 days after transplant. The chain is assembled from TRBV5-1 and TRBJ2-1; a tentative D match to TRBD1 spans 7 bases. The sequenced DNA is TGCGCCAGCAGCGCGGGACTCGCGACAGGGTACGTTTACAATGAGCAGTTCTTC. The translation is CASSAGLATGYVYNEQFF.